The 17 T cell receptor beta chains listed next were all sequenced from one sample in a study of T cells in localized non-small cell lung cancer. Assay used: immunoSEQ multiplex PCR; TCRdb lists only in-frame clones, some missing. The sample lists around 83,000 clones, about three quarters occurring once. Here the sequenced sample was PBMCs, taken before any cancer treatment. These receptors all come from a man between 35 and 75 years old with stage II squamous cell lung carcinoma.

V is TRBV6-1 and J is TRBJ1-1; possibly TRBD1 for D (6 bases). CDR1 and CDR2 from the germline V gene are MNHNS and SASEGT. This CDR3 has 15 amino acids. V was clipped by 0 bases and J by 10 bases, with 18 bases between them. DNA for the CDR3: TGTGCCAGCAGTGAAGCCTTAGGGGGACGTACGGTAGCTTTCTTT. It specifies CASSEALGGRTVAFF.

The chain uses TRBV9 and TRBJ1-1; 7 nucleotides align to TRBD1. Germline CDR1 is SGDLS and CDR2 is YYNGEE. This CDR3 has 15 amino acids. The ends lost 0 bases at V and 4 bases at J; junction bases unmatched: 6. CDR3 DNA sequence: TGTGCCAGCAGCGTAGGTGGGACAGCCTCCACTGAAGCTTTCTTT. Translating gives CASSVGGTASTEAFF.

V and J are TRBV27 and TRBJ2-2; no firm D call. Germline CDR1 reads MNHEY; CDR2 reads SMNVEV (reference sequence). The CDR3 loop spans 16 amino acids. With 0 bases removed from V and 4 bases from J, the gap between germline ends came to 12 bases. The CDR3 reads CASSLSGQVGTGELFF. CDR3 coding DNA: TGTGCCAGCAGTTTATCCGGCCAGGTGGGCACCGGGGAGCTGTTTTTT.

A note on this clone: The junction does not match germline at one end; this may be a read error. V and J are TRBV5-1 and TRBJ2-5; D tentatively reads TRBD1 or TRBD2 (5 bases each). This CDR3 is 14 amino acids long. The germline V gene has CDR1 SGHRS and CDR2 YFSETQ. For the CDR3, the DNA is TGTGCCAGCAGCGGACCAGGGAATCAAGAGACCCAGTACTTC. This codes for CASSGPGNQETQYF.

This rearrangement joins TRBV6-1 to TRBJ2-2; TRBD1 is a possible D gene (5 bases). CDR3 length: 14 amino acids. The ends were cut back, 7 bases at V and 1 base at J, with 10 bases in the middle. The germline gives CDR1 MNHNS, CDR2 SASEGT. Written as DNA, the CDR3 is TGTGCCAGCATTTTAACAGGGAACACCGGGGAGCTGTTTTTT. Translated, it gives CASILTGNTGELFF.

The genes are TRBV5-1 and TRBJ2-1; 9 bases map to TRBD2. Germline V gives CDR1 SGHRS, CDR2 YFSETQ. The CDR3 covers 17 residues. V shed 1 base, J shed 5 bases, and the junction held 10 bases outside the gene matches. This CDR3 reads CASSLFRASGANNEQFF. CDR3 nucleotides: TGCGCCAGCAGCTTGTTCCGGGCTAGCGGGGCTAACAATGAGCAGTTCTTC.

The rearrangement uses TRBV10-3 and TRBJ1-5; the D is unclear. Trimming took off 0 bases at V and 1 base at J, with 4 bases between the two ends. Germline V gene sequence: CDR1 ENHRY, CDR2 SYGVKD. The CDR3 extends over 14 amino acids. CDR3 sequence: CAISESVSNQPQHF. The CDR3 DNA reads as TGTGCCATCAGTGAGTCGGTGAGCAATCAGCCCCAGCATTTT.

The V call is TRBV6-5, the J call TRBJ1-6; D is unresolved. V was pared by 6 bases and J by 8 bases, with 11 bases between. The germline CDR1 and CDR2 sequences are MNHEY and SVGAGI. The CDR3 runs 13 residues. DNA of the CDR3: TGTGCCAGCAGCTCTAACAGCGATTCACCCCTCCACTTT. Its translation: CASSSNSDSPLHF.

V and J are TRBV7-9 and TRBJ2-3; TRBD2 matches at 7 bases. The V and J ends lost 1 base and 0 bases, in that order; junction bases with no gene match: 4. Germline V gene data show CDR1 as SEHNR and CDR2 as FQNEAQ (reference sequence). CDR3 length: 16 residues. This CDR3 is CASSLVASGSTDTQYF. For the CDR3, the DNA is TGTGCCAGCAGCTTAGTGGCTAGCGGTAGCACAGATACGCAGTATTTT.

This clone was seen a single time. The chain carries TRBV18 and TRBJ2-2; 7 bases align to TRBD2. V shed 3 bases and J 1 base; nucleotides not matched to a gene: 8. CDR3 length: 17 amino acids. In germline, CDR1 is KGHSH, CDR2 LQKENI. The CDR3 sequence is CASSPPLGGRNTGELFF. DNA of the CDR3: TGTGCCAGCTCACCCCCCCTCGGGGGGAGGAACACCGGGGAGCTGTTTTTT.

This clone was seen once. The chain carries TRBV7-2 and TRBJ1-2; 7 bases are shared with TRBD1. V shed 5 bases and J 1 base; nucleotides not matched to a gene: 1. Germline loops: CDR1 SGHTA, CDR2 FQGNSA. CDR3 length: 13 amino acids. The CDR3 region is CASSRDSNYGYTF. The CDR3 bases are TGTGCCAGCAGCCGGGACAGTAACTATGGCTACACCTTC.

This clone appeared once. The V gene is TRBV7-8, the J gene TRBJ1-2; D is undetermined. The length of the CDR3 is 13 residues. CDR1 is SGHVS and CDR2 is FQNEAQ in the germline V gene. Trimming took 4 bases from V and 4 from J, leaving 10 bases between them. CDR3 DNA sequence: TGTGCCAGCAGCTCCGGGCGGGGCTATGGCTACACCTTC. Protein: CASSSGRGYGYTF.

The DNA of the CDR3 is TGTGCCAGTAGTGCCTACAGGGTTGGTGGGGAGCTGTTTTTT. The encoded protein is CASSAYRVGGELFF. V and J are TRBV19 and TRBJ2-2, with a weak D call TRBD1 (6 bases). This CDR3 contains 14 residues. V dropped 5 bases and J dropped 8 bases, with 15 bases sitting between them. Germline assignment: CDR1 LNHDA and CDR2 SQIVND (reference sequence).

This chain uses TRBV27 with TRBJ1-5; 7 bases are shared with TRBD1. Germline-derived CDR1 and CDR2 are MNHEY and SMNVEV (reference sequence). This CDR3 spans 16 amino acids. Losses at the gene ends were 2 bases for V and 0 bases for J; bases not matched to a gene: 4. The CDR3 DNA reads TGTGCCAGCAGTTTAAGTAGGGGGCTTAGCAATCAGCCCCAGCATTTT. Protein: CASSLSRGLSNQPQHF.

V and J are TRBV28 and TRBJ1-2; D is uncertain. The CDR3 is made up of 13 amino acids. The V end was cut by 8 bases, the J end by 4 bases, with 14 bases between. Germline V gene data show CDR1 as MDHEN and CDR2 as SYDVKM. CDR3 coding DNA: TGTGCCAGCGCCCCGGGATCCTCCTATGGCTACACCTTC. Its translation is CASAPGSSYGYTF.

This clone was detected only once. The rearrangement joins TRBV5-8 to TRBJ1-1; D is ambiguous. The CDR3 totals 19 residues. In germline, CDR1 is SGHTS, CDR2 YDEGEE. Trimming left V 2 bases short and J 0 bases short, with 23 bases between. The DNA of the CDR3 is TGTGCCAGCAGCTTATTGTTAGGAACAGACCCTATTTTGAACACTGAAGCTTTCTTT. Translation gives CASSLLLGTDPILNTEAFF.

The V gene is TRBV9, the J gene TRBJ2-3; 8 nucleotides align to TRBD2. The J segment lost 3 bases and the V segment lost 4 bases, leaving 10 bases of the junction unmatched. The CDR3 spans 16 residues. Germline V gene sequence: CDR1 SGDLS, CDR2 YYNGEE. In nucleotides, the CDR3 is TGTGCCAGCAGCCCTCAAGCGGGAGAGGTGACAGATACGCAGTATTTT. Amino acids: CASSPQAGEVTDTQYF.